These 27 T cell receptor beta chains were sequenced from one sample in a study of T cell repertoires in cytomegalovirus infection. TCRdb used MiXCR to reprocess the reads, holding one entry per CDR3 protein. The sample records approximately 750,000 distinct CDR3 sequences, roughly 36% being singletons. The sequenced sample was PBMCs. These receptors came from a human donor in good health (CMV status not recorded). Some clones in this sample may be carry-over from other donors' samples.

The CDR3 DNA sequence: TGCAGTGCTAAGACTAGCGGGAGCCAATTGCGAGAGACCCAGTACTTC. It translates to CSAKTSGSQLRETQYF. The rearrangement links TRBV20-1 to TRBJ2-5, with 12 bases identical to TRBD2. The CDR3 length is 16 residues. CDR1 is DFQATT, CDR2 SNEGSKA, per germline (reference sequence). Trimming removed 4 bases from V and 4 bases from J; junction bases left unmatched: 10.

The rearrangement joins TRBV5-1 to TRBJ2-1; D may be TRBD2 (6 bases). V dropped 3 bases and J dropped 3 bases, with 19 bases sitting between them. The CDR3 is 17 residues long. Germline V gene data show CDR1 as SGHRS and CDR2 as YFSETQ. CDR3 DNA sequence: TGCGCCAGCAGCTCAGGAATAAAGACTAGAGGCTACAATGAGCAGTTCTTC. Its translation is CASSSGIKTRGYNEQFF.

The gene calls are TRBV28 and TRBJ1-3; perhaps TRBD1 as D (6 bases). Germline values: CDR1 MDHEN, CDR2 SYDVKM. V lost 7 bases, J lost 2 bases, and 15 bases lay in between. This CDR3 is built from 15 residues. CDR3: CASISGGGPGNTIYF. CDR3 bases: TGTGCCAGCATCTCAGGAGGGGGTCCTGGAAACACCATATATTTT.

V usage is TRBV11-2 and J usage is TRBJ1-6, with D perhaps matching TRBD1 (6 bases). Trimming took 6 bases from V and 7 from J, leaving 13 bases between them. CDR1 is SGHAT, CDR2 FQNNGV, per germline. CDR3 length: 14 residues. The CDR3 DNA reads TGTGCCAGCAGGGGGGGGACAACGAATTCACCCCTCCACTTT. Translating it yields CASRGGTTNSPLHF.

V gene TRBV12-3 or TRBV12-4 combines with J gene TRBJ2-4; a possible D gene is TRBD1 (5 bases). The CDR3 length is 15 residues. V was clipped by 7 bases and J by 3 bases, with 16 bases between them. CDR3 DNA: TGTGCCAGCACTGTCGCAAGGGGTCACAAAAACATTCAGTACTTC. This translates into CASTVARGHKNIQYF.

The V and J genes are TRBV24-1 and TRBJ2-1; TRBD2 agrees at 8 bases. There are 16 residues in the CDR3. V shed 3 bases and J 5 bases; nucleotides not matched to a gene: 8. Germline loops: CDR1 KGHDR, CDR2 SFDVKD. CDR3 loop: CATSDTRLATNNEQFF. Here the CDR3 DNA reads TGTGCCACCAGTGATACTCGACTAGCGACGAACAATGAGCAGTTCTTC.

This clonotype was observed once. The chain links TRBV28 to TRBJ1-6; 7 positions agree with TRBD1. The CDR3 length is 13 residues. Losses at the gene ends were 7 bases for V and 14 bases for J; bases not matched to a gene: 11. The V gene's germline CDR1 is MDHEN and CDR2 SYDVKM. This CDR3 reads CASILRQGGSLHF. The DNA of the CDR3 is TGTGCCAGCATCTTGCGTCAGGGGGGGTCCCTCCACTTT.

This clonotype was detected ten times or more. The chain has TRBV7-2 and TRBJ1-1; tentative D call: TRBD1 (5 bases). V lost 5 bases to trimming and J lost 1 base, with 17 bases between them. This CDR3 is built from 16 residues. Germline V gene sequence: CDR1 SGHTA, CDR2 FQGNSA. CDR3 protein: CASSLSTQVPNTEAFF. CDR3 bases: TGTGCCAGCAGCCTCTCGACACAGGTACCGAACACTGAAGCTTTCTTT. Together with reference TRBV7-2 and TRBJ1-1, the CDR3 gives the full variable domain: GAGVSQSPSNKVTEKGKDVELRCDPISGHTALYWYRQSLGQGLEFLIYFQGNSAPDKSGLPSDRFSAERTGGSVSTLTIQRTQQEDSAVYLCASSLSTQVPNTEAFFGQGTRLTVV.

A few counts support this clonotype. The rearrangement uses TRBV7-8 and TRBJ1-3; 8 bases fit TRBD1. The V gene's germline CDR1 is SGHVS and CDR2 FQNEAQ. The CDR3 covers 17 residues. V lost 2 bases and J lost 1; bases outside the gene matches: 7. The CDR3 reads CASSLFRDRLSGNTIYF. The CDR3 nucleotides read TGTGCCAGCAGCTTATTTCGGGACAGGCTGTCTGGAAACACCATATATTTT.

This clonotype was counted at least ten times. The rearrangement joins TRBV7-9 to TRBJ1-1; a weak D match, TRBD1 (6 bases). Germline CDR1 is SEHNR and CDR2 is FQNEAQ (reference sequence). V shed 7 bases and J shed 3 bases, with 24 bases lying between them. The CDR3 covers 17 residues. For the CDR3, the DNA is TGTGCCAGCACCCGACACCAGGGGCGGGGGCGCGACACTGAAGCTTTCTTT. Translating it yields CASTRHQGRGRDTEAFF.

The count of this clonotype is one. The chain carries TRBV28 and TRBJ1-5; D unresolved. CDR1 and CDR2 from the germline V gene are MDHEN and SYDVKM. CDR3 size: 16 residues. Trimming took 4 bases from V and 0 from J, leaving 13 bases between them. CDR3 region: CASSSGRLNSNQPQHF. In DNA form, the CDR3 reads TGTGCCAGCAGTTCAGGACGGCTAAATAGCAATCAGCCCCAGCATTTT.

The chain employs TRBV28 and TRBJ1-2; tentatively, D is TRBD1 (5 bases). The V end was cut by 3 bases, the J end by 8 bases, with 10 bases between. The germline CDR1 and CDR2 sequences are MDHEN and SYDVKM. The CDR3 length is 12 residues. CDR3 sequence: CASSLAGEGYTF. The CDR3 DNA is TGTGCCAGCAGTTTGGCGGGGGAAGGCTACACCTTC.

The chain employs TRBV5-6 and TRBJ2-5; 7 bases are a match to TRBD1. The CDR3 loop spans 14 amino acids. V lost 4 bases to trimming and J lost 5 bases; unmatched junction nucleotides: 8. CDR1 and CDR2 (germline): SGHDT, YYEEEE. The CDR3: CASSLRDSLETQYF. Here the CDR3 DNA reads TGTGCCAGCAGCCTCAGGGACAGCTTGGAGACCCAGTACTTC.

The gene calls are TRBV27 and TRBJ2-7; 8 nucleotides agree with TRBD2. Per the germline V gene, CDR1 is MNHEY and CDR2 is SMNVEV (reference sequence). Losses at the gene ends were 5 bases for V and 3 bases for J; bases not matched to a gene: 9. This CDR3 has 15 amino acids. The CDR3 reads CASSLTGGGGYEQYF. CDR3 DNA sequence: TGTGCCAGCAGTCTTACGGGGGGGGGGGGCTACGAGCAGTACTTC.

The V and J genes are TRBV20-1 and TRBJ1-2; D is ambiguous. V was cut by 1 base and J by 4 bases, with 13 bases left in between. The CDR3 length is 14 residues. From germline, CDR1 is DFQATT and CDR2 SNEGSKA (reference sequence). CDR3 nucleotides: TGCAGTGCTAGAGGACGGAAGGAGTTCTATGGCTACACCTTC. Its protein is CSARGRKEFYGYTF.

J is TRBJ2-1 and V is TRBV5-1, with 10 bases fitting TRBD2. CDR3 length: 16 residues. The germline V gene has CDR1 SGHRS and CDR2 YFSETQ. The V and J ends lost 0 bases and 8 bases, in that order; junction bases with no gene match: 8. The CDR3 DNA is TGCGCCAGCAGCTTGGAGGGGGCAGGGACTAGCGATGAGCAGTTCTTC. This codes for CASSLEGAGTSDEQFF.

The chain links TRBV24-1 to TRBJ2-3; a weak D match, TRBD1 (6 bases). The CDR3 totals 17 residues. From germline, CDR1 is KGHDR and CDR2 SFDVKD. Trimming left V 3 bases short and J 8 bases short, with 23 bases between. CDR3 nucleotide sequence: TGTGCCACCAGTGATACCAACACGGGACAAATCGCAAGTACGCAGTATTTT. This encodes CATSDTNTGQIASTQYF.

This chain joins TRBV27 and TRBJ2-5; D unresolved. V was cut by 6 bases and J by 5 bases, with 16 bases left in between. Per germline, CDR1 MNHEY and CDR2 SMNVEV (reference sequence). The CDR3 consists of 14 residues. This CDR3 reads CASSHGPSRETQYF. The CDR3 DNA is TGTGCCAGCAGCCACGGCCCCTCGAGGGAGACCCAGTACTTC.

The chain joins TRBV20-1 to TRBJ2-7; D remains ambiguous. The CDR3 has 12 residues. V shed 0 bases and J shed 2 bases, with 5 bases lying between them. Germline V lookup: CDR1 DFQATT, CDR2 SNEGSKA (reference sequence). The CDR3 coding sequence is TGCAGTGCTAGAGATGCCACCTACGAGCAGTACTTC. It codes for CSARDATYEQYF.

The chain recombines TRBV24-1 with TRBJ2-1; no firm D call. This CDR3 is built from 17 residues. V shed 1 base and J shed 1 base, with 13 bases lying between them. Germline assignment: CDR1 KGHDR and CDR2 SFDVKD. The CDR3 protein is CATSDFSGFGSYNEQFF. DNA of the CDR3: TGTGCCACCAGTGATTTCTCCGGGTTTGGGTCCTACAATGAGCAGTTCTTC.

There are many counts of this clonotype. The genes are TRBV7-3 and TRBJ1-5; D might be TRBD1 (6 bases). Germline lookup yields CDR1 SGHTA and CDR2 FQGTGA. The CDR3 is 13 residues long. The V end lost 5 bases, the J end lost 7 bases, and 12 bases lay between the germline ends. The CDR3 DNA reads as TGTGCCAGCAGCCCTAGCCAGGGGCAGCCCCAGCATTTT. Protein sequence: CASSPSQGQPQHF.

This rearrangement joins TRBV24-1 to TRBJ2-3; no reliable D call. The CDR3 has 13 residues. Per the germline V gene, CDR1 is KGHDR and CDR2 is SFDVKD. Trimming took 4 bases from V and 2 from J, leaving 6 bases between them. CDR3 region: CATSDPITDTQYF. CDR3 DNA: TGTGCCACCAGTGACCCCATCACAGATACGCAGTATTTT.

The rearrangement uses TRBV20-1 and TRBJ1-1; a weak D match, TRBD1 (6 bases). Germline V CDR1 and CDR2: DFQATT, SNEGSKA (reference sequence). The CDR3 runs to 14 residues. V was cut by 5 bases and J by 8 bases, with 21 bases left in between. This CDR3 reads CSAPNRATYVEAFF. The CDR3 bases are TGCAGTGCTCCCAACAGGGCTACTTATGTGGAAGCTTTCTTT.

V gene TRBV19 combines with J gene TRBJ1-1; D unclear. The germline CDR1 and CDR2 sequences are LNHDA and SQIVND (reference sequence). The V end lost 7 bases, the J end lost 0 bases, and 9 bases lay between the germline ends. There are 13 residues in the CDR3. CDR3 bases: TGTGCCAGTACCGTACGCATGAACACTGAAGCTTTCTTT. Amino acid sequence: CASTVRMNTEAFF.

Comment on this clonotype: No conserved phenylalanine or tryptophan is present at the end of the CDR3, so a read error is the likely explanation. The chain links TRBV5-6 to TRBJ2-1; no clear D gene. The CDR3 totals 16 residues. V lost 5 bases and J lost 3, with 18 bases in between. Germline CDR1 SGHDT, CDR2 YYEEEE. CDR3 coding DNA: TGTGCCAGCAGGTTTCAGATTTTGGGCCGCTACAATGAGCAGTTCTTA. Translation: CASRFQILGRYNEQFL.

In its sample, this clonotype was seen many times. The chain joins TRBV7-2 to TRBJ2-1; 14 nucleotides line up with TRBD2. The germline CDR1 and CDR2 sequences are SGHTA and FQGNSA. The CDR3 loop spans 15 amino acids. V dropped 8 bases and J dropped 14; count of bases not matched to a gene: 14. The CDR3 protein is CASAIPGLAGAGEFF. DNA for the CDR3: TGTGCCAGCGCCATTCCGGGACTAGCGGGAGCAGGGGAGTTCTTC.

The chain joins TRBV7-6 to TRBJ2-2; D is undetermined. The V and J ends lost 3 bases and 6 bases respectively, with 8 bases between them. Per germline, CDR1 SGHVS and CDR2 FNYEAQ. The CDR3 length is 13 residues. CDR3 sequence reads: CASSFLESGELFF. DNA for the CDR3: TGTGCCAGCAGCTTTCTCGAATCCGGGGAGCTGTTTTTT.